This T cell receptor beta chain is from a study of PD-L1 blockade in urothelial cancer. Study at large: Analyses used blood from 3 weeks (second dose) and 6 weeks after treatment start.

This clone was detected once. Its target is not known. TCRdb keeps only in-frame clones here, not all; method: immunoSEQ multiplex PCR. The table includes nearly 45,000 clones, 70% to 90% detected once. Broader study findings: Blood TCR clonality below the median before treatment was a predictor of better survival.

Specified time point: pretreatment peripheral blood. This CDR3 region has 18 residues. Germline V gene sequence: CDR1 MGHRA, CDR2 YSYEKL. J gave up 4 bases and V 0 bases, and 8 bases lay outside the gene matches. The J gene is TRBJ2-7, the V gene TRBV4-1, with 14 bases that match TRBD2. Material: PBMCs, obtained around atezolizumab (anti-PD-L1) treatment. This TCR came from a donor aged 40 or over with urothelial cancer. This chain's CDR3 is CASSQDAAGLAGVYEQYF. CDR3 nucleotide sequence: TGCGCCAGCAGCCAAGATGCCGCGGGACTAGCGGGAGTTTACGAGCAGTACTTC.